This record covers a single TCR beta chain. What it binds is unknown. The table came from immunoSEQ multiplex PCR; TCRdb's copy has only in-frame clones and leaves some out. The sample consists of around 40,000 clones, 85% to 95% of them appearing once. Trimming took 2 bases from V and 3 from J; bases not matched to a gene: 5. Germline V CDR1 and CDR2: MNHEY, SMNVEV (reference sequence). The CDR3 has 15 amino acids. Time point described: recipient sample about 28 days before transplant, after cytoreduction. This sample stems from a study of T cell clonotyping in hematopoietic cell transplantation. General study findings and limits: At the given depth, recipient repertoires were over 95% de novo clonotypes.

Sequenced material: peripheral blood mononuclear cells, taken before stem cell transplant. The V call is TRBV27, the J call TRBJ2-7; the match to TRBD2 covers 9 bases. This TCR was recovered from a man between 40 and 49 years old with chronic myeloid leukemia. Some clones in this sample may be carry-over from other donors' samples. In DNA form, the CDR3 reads TGTGCCAGCAGTTTAGCGGCGGGGGGGATCTACGAGCAGTACTTC. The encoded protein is CASSLAAGGIYEQYF.